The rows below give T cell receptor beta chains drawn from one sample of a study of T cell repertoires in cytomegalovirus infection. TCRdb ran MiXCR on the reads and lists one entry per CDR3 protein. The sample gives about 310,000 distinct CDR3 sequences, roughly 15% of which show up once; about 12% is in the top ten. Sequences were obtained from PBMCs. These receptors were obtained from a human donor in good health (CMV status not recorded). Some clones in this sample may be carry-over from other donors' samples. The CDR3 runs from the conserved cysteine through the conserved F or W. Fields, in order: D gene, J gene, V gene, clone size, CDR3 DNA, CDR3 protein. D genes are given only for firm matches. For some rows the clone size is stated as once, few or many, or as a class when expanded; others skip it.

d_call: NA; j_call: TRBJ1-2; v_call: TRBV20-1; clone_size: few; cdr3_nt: TGCAGTGCTGAGTTGGACAGCCACCACTATGGCTACACCTTC; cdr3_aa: CSAELDSHHYGYTF
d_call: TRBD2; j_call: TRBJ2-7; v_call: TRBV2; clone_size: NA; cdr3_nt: TGTGCCAGCAGTCTAAGAGGGACTACGCCTGGCGAGCAGTACTTC; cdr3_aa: CASSLRGTTPGEQYF
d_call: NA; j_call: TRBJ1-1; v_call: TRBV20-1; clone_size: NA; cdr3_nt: TGCAGTGCTAGAGTCGCGGGGAAGAACACTGAAGCTTTCTTT; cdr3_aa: CSARVAGKNTEAFF
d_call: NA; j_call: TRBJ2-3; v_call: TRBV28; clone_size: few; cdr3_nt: TGTGCCAGCAGCCACACCGGGCCTCAGACCCAGTATTTT; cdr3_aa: CASSHTGPQTQYF
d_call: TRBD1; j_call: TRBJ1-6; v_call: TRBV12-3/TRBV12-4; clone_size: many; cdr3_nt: TGTGCCAGCAGTTTAGGGACAGGGGAGAACTCACCCCTCCACTTT; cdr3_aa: CASSLGTGENSPLHF
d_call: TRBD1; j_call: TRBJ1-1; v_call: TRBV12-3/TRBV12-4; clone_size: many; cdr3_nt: TGTGCCAGCATTGACAGGGGGAACACTGAAGCTTTCTTT; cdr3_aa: CASIDRGNTEAFF
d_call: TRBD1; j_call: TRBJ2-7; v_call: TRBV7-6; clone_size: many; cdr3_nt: TGTGCCAGCAGCTTAGAAGGACAGGGCTCCTACGAGCAGTACTTC; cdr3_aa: CASSLEGQGSYEQYF
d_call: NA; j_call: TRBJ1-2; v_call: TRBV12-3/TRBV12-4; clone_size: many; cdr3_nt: TGTGCCAGCAGTTCTGGGACGGTCAGATATGGCTACACCTTC; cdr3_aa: CASSSGTVRYGYTF
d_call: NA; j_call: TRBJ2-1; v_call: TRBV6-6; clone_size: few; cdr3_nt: TGTGCCAGCAGCCTAATAACAGGAGGGCCCTACAATGAGCAGTTCTTC; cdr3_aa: CASSLITGGPYNEQFF
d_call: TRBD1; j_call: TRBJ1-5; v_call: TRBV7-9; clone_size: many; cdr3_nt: TGTGCCAGCAGCCCGGGGACAGGAGTTAATCAGCCCCAGCATTTT; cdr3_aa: CASSPGTGVNQPQHF
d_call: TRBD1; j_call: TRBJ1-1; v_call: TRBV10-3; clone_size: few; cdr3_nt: TGTGCCATTCCCGGGACAGGGAGGACTGAAGCTTTCTTT; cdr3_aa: CAIPGTGRTEAFF
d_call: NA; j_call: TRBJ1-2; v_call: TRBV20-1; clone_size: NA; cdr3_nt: TGCAGTGCCACTCCCCCCGGGGTATTGAGGGGCTACACCTTC; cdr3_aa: CSATPPGVLRGYTF
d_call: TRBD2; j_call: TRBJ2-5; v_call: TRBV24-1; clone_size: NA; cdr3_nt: TGTGCCACCAGTGACGCCCCAGCGGGGGGCTCGGGAGGGACCCAGTACTTC; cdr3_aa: CATSDAPAGGSGGTQYF
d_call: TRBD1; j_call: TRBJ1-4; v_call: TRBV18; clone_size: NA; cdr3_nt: TGTGCCAGCTCACCTCGGAACAGGGGATTCACTAATGAAAAACTGTTTTTT; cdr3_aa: CASSPRNRGFTNEKLFF
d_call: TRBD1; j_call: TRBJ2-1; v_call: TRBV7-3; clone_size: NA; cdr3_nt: TGTGCCAGCAGCTTAGACAGGGAACACAATGAGCAGTTCTTC; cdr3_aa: CASSLDREHNEQFF
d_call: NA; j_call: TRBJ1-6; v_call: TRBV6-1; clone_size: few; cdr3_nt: TGTGCCAGCAGTGAAGGCATAGGCCGTAATTCACCCCTCCACTTT; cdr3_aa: CASSEGIGRNSPLHF
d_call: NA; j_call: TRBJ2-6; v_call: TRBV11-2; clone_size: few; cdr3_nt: TGTGCCAGCAGATCATACAGGGTCCCCGGGGCCAACGTCCTGACTTTC; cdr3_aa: CASRSYRVPGANVLTF
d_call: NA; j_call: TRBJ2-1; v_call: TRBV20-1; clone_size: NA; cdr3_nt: TGCAGTGCTAGAGATGGGACTCGAGGAAGAAATGAGCAGTTCTTC; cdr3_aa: CSARDGTRGRNEQFF
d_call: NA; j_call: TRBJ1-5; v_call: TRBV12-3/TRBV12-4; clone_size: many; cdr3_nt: TGTGCCAGCAGTTTGCGACGTCTATACAATCAGCCCCAGCATTTT; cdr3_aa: CASSLRRLYNQPQHF
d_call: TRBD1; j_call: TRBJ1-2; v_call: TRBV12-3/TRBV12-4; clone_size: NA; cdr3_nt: TGTGCCAGCAGTCAAAGGGACAGGGGTTTTCGGTCAGGCGGCTACACCTTC; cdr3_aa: CASSQRDRGFRSGGYTF